By sample fraction, the clone carrying this T cell receptor (beta chain) is medium-sized (0.01 to 0.1%). No antigen is known for it. This sample is drawn from a study of T cells in tumors after PD-1 blockade. Study at large: Blood samples averaged around 110,000 templates (range roughly 24,000-290,000) and 36,536 unique clonotypes. General observations from the study: Approximately 43% of tumor TCR clonotypes were also found in blood.

The germline CDR1 and CDR2 sequences are SNHLY and FYNNEI. J lost 7 bases, V lost 5 bases, and 9 bases had no gene match. The CDR3 contains 14 residues. Method: immunoSEQ multiplex PCR; TCRdb's copy keeps in-frame clones and lacks some. The data show 30,000 to 40,000 clones, about 77% seen once. The receptor was isolated from a human donor with basal cell carcinoma. Sequences were derived from PBMCs, sampled before anti-PD-1 treatment. The J gene is TRBJ1-1, the V gene TRBV2; 8 bases agree with TRBD1. CDR3 nucleotides: TGTGCCAGCAGTAACCAGGGGGCTGGGTATGAAGCTTTCTTT. Translating it yields CASSNQGAGYEAFF. The whole variable domain, filled in from reference TRBV2 and TRBJ1-1, reads EPEVTQTPSHQVTQMGQEVILRCVPISNHLYFYWYRQILGQKVEFLVSFYNNEISEKSEIFDDQFSVERPDGSNFTLKIRSTKLEDSAMYFCASSNQGAGYEAFFGQGTRLTVV.